The 15 T cell receptor beta chains given below trace back to one sample, sequenced in a study of regulatory T cells in long-lasting Graves disease (TCRdb year 2021). Explained via the paper, the time point label denotes: persistent/refractory GD, antithyroid drugs over 5 years with positive TRAb. RNA was extracted from PBMCs in TRIzol for both TCR sequencing and RNA sequencing. To prepare the library, multiplex PCR was applied. Data came from an Illumina HiSeq 4000. To build TCR beta libraries, CDR3 regions were amplified by Arm-PCR using iRepertoire HTBI primers. The public reads were reprocessed in TCRdb via fastp at Q25 and MiXCR, keeping in-frame beta chains. Merged by CDR3 protein, the rows form single entries marked with the most common genes and DNA. This sample is represented by approximately 440,000 distinct CDR3 sequences; roughly a quarter of them were singletons. Together, the top ten hold about a quarter of the sample.

The material sequenced was peripheral blood mononuclear cells (PBMCs), taken when the disease was refractory, from a patient treated with antithyroid drugs. The origin of the receptors is a female donor with Graves disease.

The chain couples TRBV20-1 to TRBJ1-1; the D gene is possibly TRBD1 (5 bases). CDR1 DFQATT and CDR2 SNEGSKA come from the germline V gene (reference sequence). Trimming took 3 bases from V and 1 from J, leaving 12 bases between them. This CDR3 is built from 14 residues. The CDR3 here is CSASRDGGNTEAFF. CDR3 nucleotide sequence: TGCAGTGCTAGCCGGGACGGAGGGAACACTGAAGCTTTCTTT.

This clonotype has a handful of counts. The conserved phenylalanine or tryptophan is not found at the CDR3 terminus, so this likely reflects a read error. This sequence joins TRBV2 and TRBJ2-7, with D hard to call. CDR1 and CDR2 from the germline V gene are SNHLY and FYNNEI. Trimming removed 9 bases from V and 6 bases from J, with 12 bases in between. The CDR3 is 11 residues long. The CDR3 DNA sequence: TGTGCCAGTACATTAGCTATCGAGCAGTACTCC. Protein product: CASTLAIEQYS.

V gene TRBV28 combines with J gene TRBJ2-5, with no clear D. The CDR3 is 14 residues long. V was shortened by 1 base and J by 4 bases, with 10 bases between the two germline ends. CDR1 MDHEN and CDR2 SYDVKM come from the germline V gene. Here the CDR3 reads CASSLFPNGETQYF. CDR3 sequence (DNA): TGTGCCAGCAGTTTATTCCCCAATGGAGAGACCCAGTACTTC.

This clonotype has a count of ten or more. The chain couples TRBV28 to TRBJ2-5, with D possibly called TRBD1 or TRBD2 (5 bases each). V shed 10 bases and J shed 5 bases, with 23 bases lying between them. CDR3 length: 15 residues. The V gene's germline CDR1 is MDHEN and CDR2 SYDVKM. CDR3 sequence (DNA): TGTGCCACGAGCGGACACAGGCCGAGGGACGAGACCCAGTACTTC. Translating gives CATSGHRPRDETQYF.

This clonotype was seen at least ten times. The chain combines TRBV6-1 with TRBJ2-7; TRBD2 might be the D (6 bases). Germline V gene sequence: CDR1 MNHNS, CDR2 SASEGT. V was shortened by 2 bases and J by 2 bases, with 10 bases between the two germline ends. This CDR3 contains 14 residues. In DNA form, the CDR3 reads TGTGCCAGCAGTGAAAGGTGGGGGGCCTACGAGCAGTACTTC. As protein: CASSERWGAYEQYF.

The chain carries TRBV15 and TRBJ1-4; D may be TRBD1 (6 bases). Germline-derived CDR1 and CDR2 are LNHNV and YYDKDF (reference sequence). V was clipped by 3 bases and J by 5 bases, with 13 bases between them. The CDR3 length is 15 residues. CDR3 sequence: CATSSAGGRNEKLFF. CDR3 bases: TGTGCCACCAGCAGCGCTGGGGGGCGAAATGAAAAACTGTTTTTT.

The rearrangement links TRBV27 to TRBJ2-1, with TRBD2 matching 12 bases. The CDR3 covers 17 residues. The V and J ends lost 3 bases and 4 bases, in that order; junction bases with no gene match: 7. The germline V gene encodes CDR1 MNHEY and CDR2 SMNVEV (reference sequence). The CDR3 DNA is TGTGCCAGCAGTTTTGGACTAGCGGGACCGAGATACAATGAGCAGTTCTTC. Translated: CASSFGLAGPRYNEQFF.

The chain couples TRBV5-4 to TRBJ2-1, with TRBD1 matching over 8 bases. The CDR3 covers 19 residues. Germline CDR1 is SGHNT and CDR2 is YYREEE (reference sequence). The junction had 19 bases not matched to a gene; V was cut back by 3 bases and J by 5 bases. This CDR3 reads CASSSRTGGISRYNNEQFF. DNA of the CDR3: TGTGCCAGCAGCTCCCGCACAGGGGGGATAAGTCGCTACAACAATGAGCAGTTCTTC.

In its sample, this clonotype was seen a few times. This chain uses TRBV20-1 with TRBJ1-1; possibly TRBD1 for D (6 bases). This CDR3 has 14 amino acids. V was pared by 3 bases and J by 1 base, with 12 bases between. The germline gives CDR1 DFQATT, CDR2 SNEGSKA (reference sequence). CDR3: CSARQGGSNTEAFF. The CDR3 nucleotides read TGCAGTGCTAGGCAAGGGGGTTCGAACACTGAAGCTTTCTTT.

The V call is TRBV27, the J call TRBJ2-7; D not certain. V lost 2 bases and J lost 2, with 16 bases in between. The CDR3 length is 16 residues. Germline V gene data show CDR1 as MNHEY and CDR2 as SMNVEV (reference sequence). CDR3 amino acids: CASSLEWQWAPYEQYF. DNA for the CDR3: TGTGCCAGCAGTTTAGAATGGCAGTGGGCTCCCTACGAGCAGTACTTC.

Of note for this clonotype: Since a far larger clone is one base different, this is likely a read error. The conserved phenylalanine or tryptophan is not found at the CDR3 terminus, so this likely reflects a read error. The CDR3 DNA sequence: TGTGCCAGCAGTCCCCACTCCAATCCGGGACAGGGCGCCTATGGCTACACCTTG. Its translation is CASSPHSNPGQGAYGYTL. V is TRBV5-6 and J is TRBJ1-2, with 9 bases aligning to TRBD1. CDR1 and CDR2 from the germline V gene are SGHDT and YYEEEE. The CDR3 has 18 residues. The V segment lost 5 bases and the J segment 4 bases; nucleotides outside the gene matches: 18.

This chain links TRBV6-1 with TRBJ2-5; 7 bases are shared with TRBD2. Trimming took 4 bases from V and 5 from J; bases not matched to a gene: 7. Germline V gene sequence: CDR1 MNHNS, CDR2 SASEGT. The CDR3 spans 14 residues. The CDR3 loop reads CASSGTSVGETQYF. Written as DNA, the CDR3 is TGTGCCAGCAGTGGAACTAGCGTCGGCGAGACCCAGTACTTC.

The chain combines TRBV13 with TRBJ2-1, with 9 nucleotides matching TRBD1. CDR1 and CDR2 from the germline V gene are PRHDT and FYEKMQ (reference sequence). J was trimmed by 3 bases and V by 5 bases; bases with no gene match: 11. The CDR3 has 17 amino acids. The CDR3 DNA follows: TGTGCCAGCAGCCAGAGGACAGGGGCCCCCGACTACAATGAGCAGTTCTTC. As protein: CASSQRTGAPDYNEQFF. The full variable domain, completed using reference TRBV13 and TRBJ2-1, is AAGVIQSPRHLIKEKRETATLKCYPIPRHDTVYWYQQGPGQDPQFLISFYEKMQSDKGSIPDRFSAQQFSDYHSELNMSSLELGDSALYFCASSQRTGAPDYNEQFFGPGTRLTVL.

V usage is TRBV7-9 and J usage is TRBJ2-5; D ambiguous. Germline V gene data show CDR1 as SEHNR and CDR2 as FQNEAQ (reference sequence). V was trimmed by 1 base and J by 5 bases, leaving 14 bases between them. The CDR3 contains 15 residues. CDR3 protein: CASSLGSNRGETQYF. Here the CDR3 DNA reads TGTGCCAGCAGCTTAGGATCCAACCGTGGGGAGACCCAGTACTTC. The whole variable domain, remainder taken from reference TRBV7-9 and TRBJ2-5, is DTGVSQNPRHKITKRGQNVTFRCDPISEHNRLYWYRQTLGQGPEFLTYFQNEAQLEKSRLLSDRFSAERPKGSFSTLEIQRTEQGDSAMYLCASSLGSNRGETQYFGPGTRLLVL.

This clonotype was seen only a few times. The V and J genes are TRBV9 and TRBJ2-5; 15 bases are a match to TRBD2. The V segment lost 3 bases and the J segment 2 bases; nucleotides outside the gene matches: 5. The germline V gene has CDR1 SGDLS and CDR2 YYNGEE. The CDR3 spans 17 residues. The CDR3 DNA reads TGTGCCAGCAGCGAGAGGGGACTAGCGGGAGGACAAGAGACCCAGTACTTC. The encoded protein is CASSERGLAGGQETQYF.